This is a list of T cell receptor beta chains from one sample in a study of a mutant IDH1 vaccine in newly diagnosed glioma. These receptors' targets are unknown. Sequencing was performed with immunoSEQ multiplex PCR; in TCRdb, only in-frame clones are kept and a portion is missing. The sample records over 50,000 clones, less than 85% being singletons. Material: PBMCs, obtained from a glioma patient whose treatment included an IDH1 peptide vaccine. The origin of the receptors is a woman in her thirties or forties with glioma. Some clones in this sample may be carry-over from other donors' samples. The CDR3 runs from the conserved cysteine through the conserved F or W. Each record gives: J gene, clone size, D gene, V gene, CDR3 length, CDR3 DNA, CDR3 protein. D genes are given only for firm matches. The size entry is marked missing in some rows and otherwise reads once, few, many or a size class.

TRBJ2-3	-	-	TRBV6-5	13	TGTGCCAGCAGTTACCTGGGGACAGATACGCAGTATTTT	CASSYLGTDTQYF
TRBJ2-5	few	TRBD2	TRBV10-1	18	TGCGCCAGCAGTGACCTCGGACTAGCGGGGGGGCCGCGGGAGACCCAGTACTTC	CASSDLGLAGGPRETQYF
TRBJ2-1	-	TRBD1	TRBV7-6	14	TGTGCCAGCAGTACAGGACAGGCCTACAATGAGCAGTTCTTC	CASSTGQAYNEQFF
TRBJ2-1	-	TRBD2	TRBV30	16	TGTGCCCTCCGCCCTCTTACTAGCGGGCCTTACAATGAGCAGTTCTTC	CALRPLTSGPYNEQFF
TRBJ2-3	-	TRBD1	TRBV2	14	TGTGCCAGCAGCGTCGACAGGGCTCCAGATACGCAGTATTTT	CASSVDRAPDTQYF
TRBJ1-1	-	-	TRBV29-1	11	TGCAGCGTTGATAGTTACACTGAAGCTTTCTTT	CSVDSYTEAFF
TRBJ2-1	-	TRBD2	TRBV27	16	TGTGCCAGCAGTTTTCTGCGGGGGAGCCGTCGGGATGAGCAGTTCTTC	CASSFLRGSRRDEQFF
TRBJ2-7	once	TRBD1	TRBV5-1	17	TGCGCCAGCAGCTTGGCCATTTTGGGGACAGGGGGCCACGAGCAGTACTTC	CASSLAILGTGGHEQYF
TRBJ2-1	-	-	TRBV5-4	13	TGTGCCAGCAGCATCGTCGGCGGGGATGAGCAGTTCTTC	CASSIVGGDEQFF
TRBJ1-3	-	TRBD1	TRBV6-1	14	TGTGCCAGCAGTGGGGACAGGGTTGAGGACACCATATATTTT	CASSGDRVEDTIYF
TRBJ2-4	few	TRBD1	TRBV6-5	15	TGTGCCAGCAGTTACGGACAGGGTATCAGGGACATTCAGTACTTC	CASSYGQGIRDIQYF
TRBJ2-7	-	-	TRBV7-6	14	TGTGCCAGCAGCTTAAACCGGGACGCATACGAGCAGTACTTC	CASSLNRDAYEQYF
TRBJ1-1	-	-	TRBV6-1	15	TGTGCCAGCACCTTTAGCTCCAGGGCAAACACTGAAGCTTTCTTT	CASTFSSRANTEAFF
TRBJ1-1	-	-	TRBV5-1	15	TGCGCCAGCAGCGCCACTCCAGTGACGAACACTGAAGCTTTCTTT	CASSATPVTNTEAFF
TRBJ1-5	-	TRBD1	TRBV2	15	TGTGCCAGCAGAGCGGACAGGGCAAGCAATCAGCCCCAGCATTTT	CASRADRASNQPQHF
TRBJ2-1	-	-	TRBV6-5	10	TGTGCCAGCAGTTTTCCAGCCCAGTTCTTC	CASSFPAQFF
TRBJ1-2	-	-	TRBV19	13	TGTGCCAGTAGCCCGGGCAGTAACTATGGCTACACCTTC	CASSPGSNYGYTF
TRBJ2-3	-	TRBD1	TRBV7-9	13	TGTGCCAGCAGCCAGGACAGGGGAGATACGCAGTATTTT	CASSQDRGDTQYF
TRBJ1-5	-	-	TRBV27	17	TGTGCCAGCCGCCCGGGCCTGGCCCCCTATAGCAATCAGCCCCAGCATTTT	CASRPGLAPYSNQPQHF
TRBJ1-4	few	-	TRBV18	15	TGTGCCAGCTCACCACCGAACAGGGACGGTGAAAAACTGTTTTTT	CASSPPNRDGEKLFF
TRBJ2-3	once	-	TRBV2	13	TGTGCCAGCATTGAGGACATGAGCGATACGCAGTATTTT	CASIEDMSDTQYF
TRBJ1-2	once	-	TRBV2	14	TGTGCCAGCATAACGGGACGGACCAACTATGGCTACACCTTC	CASITGRTNYGYTF
TRBJ1-4	-	-	TRBV6-6	16	TGTGCCAGCAGTAAAAGGACGGTTGCAACTAATGAAAAACTGTTTTTT	CASSKRTVATNEKLFF
TRBJ1-1	-	-	TRBV6-5	15	TGTGCCAGCGGCCCGGGATCCAAATGGGACACTGAAGCTTTCTTT	CASGPGSKWDTEAFF
TRBJ1-5	-	TRBD1	TRBV7-2	15	TGTGCCAGCAGCCCCTACGGACAGGGGAATCAGCCCCAGCATTTT	CASSPYGQGNQPQHF
TRBJ1-5	-	-	TRBV5-8	14	TGTGCCAGCAGCTTTGGGAGATCTAATCAGCCCCAGCATTTT	CASSFGRSNQPQHF
TRBJ1-1	-	TRBD1	TRBV9	15	TGTGCCAGCAGTCCGACAGGGGATTGGGGCTCTGAAGCTTTCTTT	CASSPTGDWGSEAFF
TRBJ1-2	-	-	TRBV2	14	TGTGCCAGCAGTGAAGGGCAACGGGGCTATGGCTACACCTTC	CASSEGQRGYGYTF
TRBJ1-2	once	-	TRBV13	11	TGTGCCAGCAGCCGTGGATATGGCTACACCTTC	CASSRGYGYTF
TRBJ2-7	-	TRBD1	TRBV6-1	15	TGTGCCAGCAGTGAACGGGACAGGGTAGACTACGAGCAGTACTTC	CASSERDRVDYEQYF
TRBJ1-5	-	-	TRBV6-1	16	TGTGCCAGCAGTGAAAACTCTTTCGGGGGAAAACAGCCCCAGCATTTT	CASSENSFGGKQPQHF
TRBJ2-2	-	TRBD2	TRBV2	13	TGTGCCAGCGATCGGGGGGGGGCCGGGGAGCTGTTTTTT	CASDRGGAGELFF
TRBJ2-1	few	TRBD1	TRBV9	16	TGTGCCAGCAGCGACGTTCCCGGGACAGGGCAGGATGAGCAGTTCTTC	CASSDVPGTGQDEQFF